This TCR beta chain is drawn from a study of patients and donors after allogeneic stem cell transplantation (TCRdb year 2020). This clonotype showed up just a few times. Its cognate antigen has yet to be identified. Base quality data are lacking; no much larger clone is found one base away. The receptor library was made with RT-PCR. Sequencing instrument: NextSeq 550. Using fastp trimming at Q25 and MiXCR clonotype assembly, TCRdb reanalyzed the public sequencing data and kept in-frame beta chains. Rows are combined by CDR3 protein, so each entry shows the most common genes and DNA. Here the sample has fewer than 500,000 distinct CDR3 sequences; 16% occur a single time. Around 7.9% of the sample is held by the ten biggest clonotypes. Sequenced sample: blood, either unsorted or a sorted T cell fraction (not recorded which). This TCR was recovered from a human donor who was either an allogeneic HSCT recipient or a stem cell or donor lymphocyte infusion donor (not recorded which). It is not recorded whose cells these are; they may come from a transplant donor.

This receptor carries the CDR3 CASSSGNRGTNYGYTF. The sequenced DNA is TGTGCCAGCAGTTCCGGTAACAGGGGCACTAACTATGGCTACACCTTC. The chain uses TRBV12-3 or TRBV12-4 and TRBJ1-2, with TRBD1 identical over 7 junction bases. V is pruned by 4 bases and J by 0 bases, leaving 8 bases of the junction without a gene match. Inclusive of the bounding cysteine and phenylalanine, the CDR3 is 16 residues long. The retained sequence is limited to the CDR3, 48 bases, with the frame set at the first base.